The 13 T cell receptor beta chains below come from one sample, sequenced in a study of identical twins. Using its own MiXCR run on the 5' RACE reads, TCRdb lists one record per CDR3 protein. The sample shows about 700,000 distinct CDR3 sequences, 8.6% of them seen only once. These data also featured in a second study, about yellow fever vaccine responses in identical twins.

The material sequenced was PBMCs. Source of these receptors: a woman aged 18-29 years in good health.

There are a few counts of this clonotype. The chain is built from TRBV5-1 and TRBJ1-2; a weak D match, TRBD1 (6 bases). The germline V and J ends were trimmed by 3 bases and 2 bases, with 20 bases remaining between them. The CDR3 loop spans 17 amino acids. CDR1 and CDR2 from the germline V gene are SGHRS and YFSETQ. CDR3 residues: CASSSLQVGQINYGYTF. In DNA form, the CDR3 reads TGCGCCAGCAGCTCCCTCCAAGTTGGACAGATAAACTATGGCTACACCTTC.

This clonotype turned up a few times. The genes are TRBV20-1 and TRBJ1-1; 7 nucleotides line up with TRBD1. Germline-derived CDR1 and CDR2 are DFQATT and SNEGSKA (reference sequence). The trim removed 5 bases at V and 1 base at J, leaving 4 bases unmatched. The CDR3 totals 13 residues. The CDR3 here is CSARGQANTEAFF. DNA of the CDR3: TGCAGTGCTCGAGGACAGGCGAACACTGAAGCTTTCTTT.

This clonotype was recorded a few times. CDR3 in amino acids: CASSLGAATDTQYF. CDR3 DNA: TGTGCCAGCAGCTTGGGGGCAGCCACAGATACGCAGTATTTT. This chain links TRBV5-6 with TRBJ2-3; no definite D call. Germline V gene sequence: CDR1 SGHDT, CDR2 YYEEEE. V was pared by 0 bases and J by 2 bases, with 7 bases between. CDR3 length equals 14 residues.

This clonotype was recorded at least ten times. The chain carries TRBV5-1 and TRBJ2-3; D is unresolved. Looked up from germline, CDR1 is SGHRS and CDR2 is YFSETQ. The CDR3 is made up of 16 amino acids. Trimming took 0 bases from V and 1 from J, leaving 12 bases between them. In nucleotides, the CDR3 is TGCGCCAGCAGCTTGGACGGGCCGGACCGCACAGATACGCAGTATTTT. Translating it yields CASSLDGPDRTDTQYF. Full variable domain (missing parts from reference TRBV5-1 and TRBJ2-3): KAGVTQTPRYLIKTRGQQVTLSCSPISGHRSVSWYQQTPGQGLQFLFEYFSETQRNKGNFPGRFSGRQFSNSRSEMNVSTLELGDSALYLCASSLDGPDRTDTQYFGPGTRLTVL.

This clonotype was detected only a few times. The chain employs TRBV27 and TRBJ2-6; the D is unclear. The CDR3 has 16 amino acids. V gave up 7 bases and J gave up 0 bases, with 13 bases separating them. Per germline, CDR1 MNHEY and CDR2 SMNVEV (reference sequence). CDR3: CASKEYGNSGANVLTF. For the CDR3, the DNA is TGTGCCAGCAAGGAGTACGGCAACTCTGGGGCCAACGTCCTGACTTTC.

This clonotype was observed a handful of times. The chain recombines TRBV3-1 with TRBJ2-7, with unresolved D. CDR3 length equals 14 residues. V lost 1 base, J lost 3 bases, and 10 bases lay in between. In germline, CDR1 is LGHDT, CDR2 YNNKEL (reference sequence). The CDR3, as DNA: TGTGCCAGCAGCCAAGGGCAAAGTATCTACGAGCAGTACTTC. Its translation is CASSQGQSIYEQYF.

This clonotype was counted only a few times. The rearrangement uses TRBV11-2 and TRBJ2-2; perhaps TRBD2 as D (5 bases). The germline V and J ends were trimmed by 7 bases and 7 bases, with 19 bases remaining between them. Germline-derived CDR1 and CDR2 are SGHAT and FQNNGV. CDR3 length: 15 residues. This CDR3 is CASTVVEGLNGELFF. CDR3 DNA: TGTGCCAGCACGGTCGTAGAGGGTTTAAACGGGGAGCTGTTTTTT.

This clonotype was seen repeatedly, ten times or more. This CDR3 is CASSFTGTLTNEQYF. CDR3 DNA sequence: TGTGCCAGCAGTTTCACGGGGACTCTGACCAACGAGCAGTACTTC. The chain carries TRBV6-2 or TRBV6-3 and TRBJ2-7; D is perhaps TRBD2 (6 bases). The CDR3 spans 15 residues. Germline values: CDR1 MNHEY, CDR2 SVGEGT. V lost 4 bases to trimming and J lost 5 bases, with 18 bases between them.

This clonotype was recorded a few times. The chain has TRBV6-1 and TRBJ2-7; D may be TRBD1 or TRBD2 (6 bases each). CDR3 length equals 15 residues. V shed 4 bases and J shed 5 bases, with 18 bases lying between them. Germline values: CDR1 MNHNS, CDR2 SASEGT. CDR3 nucleotide sequence: TGTGCCAGCAGTGCCCCAAAGGGGGGTAGGAACGAGCAGTACTTC. Translating gives CASSAPKGGRNEQYF.

This clonotype turned up a few times. This chain uses TRBV10-2 with TRBJ2-1; unclear D gene. The CDR3 contains 9 residues. Germline assignment: CDR1 WSHSY and CDR2 SAAADI. Trimming pared 11 bases from V and 8 bases from J, leaving 7 bases between. The CDR3 region has the DNA TGCGCCGGATCGGATGAGCAGTTCTTC. Protein product: CAGSDEQFF.

The chain has TRBV5-1 and TRBJ2-3; tentatively, D is TRBD1 (6 bases). V lost 4 bases, J lost 3 bases, and 12 bases lay in between. The CDR3 runs to 14 residues. The V gene's germline CDR1 is SGHRS and CDR2 YFSETQ. The CDR3 region is CASSPWQGTDTQYF. In DNA form, the CDR3 reads TGCGCCAGCAGCCCCTGGCAGGGGACAGATACGCAGTATTTT.

This clonotype has ten or more counts. The chain has TRBV5-1 and TRBJ2-3; 15 bases align to TRBD2. This CDR3 is 15 amino acids long. After removal of 3 bases from V and 6 bases from J, the junction contained 2 bases not matched to a gene. The germline gives CDR1 SGHRS, CDR2 YFSETQ. The CDR3 region has the DNA TGCGCCAGCAGCTCCGGACTAGCGGGGGGGGATACGCAGTATTTT. Protein: CASSSGLAGGDTQYF. Supplemented by reference TRBV5-1 and TRBJ2-3, the full variable domain reads KAGVTQTPRYLIKTRGQQVTLSCSPISGHRSVSWYQQTPGQGLQFLFEYFSETQRNKGNFPGRFSGRQFSNSRSEMNVSTLELGDSALYLCASSSGLAGGDTQYFGPGTRLTVL.

This clonotype was detected only a few times. CDR3 protein: CASSYLGGGPDTQYF. The DNA for the CDR3 is TGTGCCAGCAGTTACTTGGGGGGGGGTCCAGATACGCAGTATTTT. J is TRBJ2-3 and V is TRBV6-5, with 7 positions matching TRBD2. CDR1 and CDR2 from the germline V gene are MNHEY and SVGAGI. V gave up 1 base and J gave up 4 bases; unmatched junction bases: 5. The CDR3 spans 15 residues.